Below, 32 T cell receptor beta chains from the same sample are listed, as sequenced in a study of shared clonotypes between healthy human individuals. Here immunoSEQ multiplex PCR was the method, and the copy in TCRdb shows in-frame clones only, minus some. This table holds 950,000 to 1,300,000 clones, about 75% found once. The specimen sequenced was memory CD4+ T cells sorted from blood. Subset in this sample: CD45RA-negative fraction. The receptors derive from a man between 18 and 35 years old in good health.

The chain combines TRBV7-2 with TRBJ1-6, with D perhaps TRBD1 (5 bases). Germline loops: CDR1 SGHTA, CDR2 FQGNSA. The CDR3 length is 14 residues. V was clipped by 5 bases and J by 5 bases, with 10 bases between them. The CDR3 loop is CASSLDRNNSPLHF. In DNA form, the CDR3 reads TGTGCCAGCAGCCTAGACAGAAATAATTCACCCCTCCACTTT.

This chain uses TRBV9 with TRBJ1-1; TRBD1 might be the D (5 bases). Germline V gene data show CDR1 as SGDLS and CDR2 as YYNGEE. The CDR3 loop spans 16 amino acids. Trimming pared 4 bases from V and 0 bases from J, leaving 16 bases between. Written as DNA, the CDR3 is TGTGCCAGCAGCCCTACAGGACTCCTGTTGAACACTGAAGCTTTCTTT. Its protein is CASSPTGLLLNTEAFF.

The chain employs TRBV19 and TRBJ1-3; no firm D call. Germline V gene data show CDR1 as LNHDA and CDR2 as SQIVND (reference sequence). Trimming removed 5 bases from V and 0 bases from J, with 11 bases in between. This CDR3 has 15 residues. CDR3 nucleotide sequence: TGTGCCAGTAGTCTCGGGATGACCTCTGGAAACACCATATATTTT. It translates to CASSLGMTSGNTIYF.

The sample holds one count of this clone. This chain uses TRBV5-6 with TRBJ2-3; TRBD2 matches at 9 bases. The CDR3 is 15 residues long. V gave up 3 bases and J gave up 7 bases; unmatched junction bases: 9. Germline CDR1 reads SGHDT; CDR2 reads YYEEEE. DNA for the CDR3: TGTGCCAGCAGCTACCAAAGCGGGAGGACATATACGCAGTATTTT. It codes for CASSYQSGRTYTQYF.

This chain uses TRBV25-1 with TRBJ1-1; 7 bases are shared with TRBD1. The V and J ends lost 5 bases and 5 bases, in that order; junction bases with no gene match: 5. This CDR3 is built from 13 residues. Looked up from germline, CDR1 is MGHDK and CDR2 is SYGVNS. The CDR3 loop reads CASSSTGETEAFF. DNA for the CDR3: TGTGCCAGCAGTTCAACAGGGGAAACTGAAGCTTTCTTT. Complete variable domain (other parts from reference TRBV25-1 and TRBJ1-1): EADIYQTPRYLVIGTGKKITLECSQTMGHDKMYWYQQDPGMELHLIHYSYGVNSTEKGDLSSESTVSRIRTEHFPLTLESARPSHTSQYLCASSSTGETEAFFGQGTRLTVV.

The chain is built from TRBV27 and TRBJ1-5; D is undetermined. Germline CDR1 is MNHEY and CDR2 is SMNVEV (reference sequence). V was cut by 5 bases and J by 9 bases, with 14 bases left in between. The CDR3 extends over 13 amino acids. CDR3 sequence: CASSLLPIWPQHF. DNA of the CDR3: TGTGCCAGCAGTCTCCTACCCATTTGGCCCCAGCATTTT.

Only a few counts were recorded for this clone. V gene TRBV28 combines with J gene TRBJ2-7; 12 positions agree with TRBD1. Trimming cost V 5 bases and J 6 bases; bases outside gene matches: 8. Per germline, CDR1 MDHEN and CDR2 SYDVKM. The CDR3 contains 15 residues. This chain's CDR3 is CASSKPGQGATEQYF. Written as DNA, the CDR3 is TGTGCCAGCAGTAAACCGGGACAGGGGGCGACCGAGCAGTACTTC.

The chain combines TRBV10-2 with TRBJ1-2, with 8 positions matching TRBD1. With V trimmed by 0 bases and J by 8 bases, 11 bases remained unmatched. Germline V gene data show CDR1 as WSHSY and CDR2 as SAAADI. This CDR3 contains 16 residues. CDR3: CASSESSGRGLMGYTF. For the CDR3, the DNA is TGCGCCAGCAGTGAGTCGAGTGGCAGGGGGCTAATGGGCTACACCTTC.

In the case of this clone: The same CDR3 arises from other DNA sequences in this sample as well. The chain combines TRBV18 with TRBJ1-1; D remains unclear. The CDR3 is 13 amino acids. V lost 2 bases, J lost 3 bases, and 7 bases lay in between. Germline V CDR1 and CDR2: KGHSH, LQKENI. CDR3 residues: CASSPDRDTEAFF. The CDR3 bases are TGTGCCAGCTCACCAGATCGGGACACTGAAGCTTTCTTT.

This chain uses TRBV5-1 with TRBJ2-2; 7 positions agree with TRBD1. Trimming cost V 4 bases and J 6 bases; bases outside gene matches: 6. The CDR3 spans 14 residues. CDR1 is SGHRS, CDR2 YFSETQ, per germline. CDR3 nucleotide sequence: TGCGCCAGCAGCAAGCGACAGGGCTCCGGGGAGCTGTTTTTT. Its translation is CASSKRQGSGELFF.

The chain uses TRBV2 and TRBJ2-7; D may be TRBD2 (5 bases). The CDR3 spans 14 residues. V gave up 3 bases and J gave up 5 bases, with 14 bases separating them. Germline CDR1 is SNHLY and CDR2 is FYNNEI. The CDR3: CASSEIRGSHEQYF. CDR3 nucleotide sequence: TGTGCCAGCAGTGAGATCCGGGGTTCCCACGAGCAGTACTTC.

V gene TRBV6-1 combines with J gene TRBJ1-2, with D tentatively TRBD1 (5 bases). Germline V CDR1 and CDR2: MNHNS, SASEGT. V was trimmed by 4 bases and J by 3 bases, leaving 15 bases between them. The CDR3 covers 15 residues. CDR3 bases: TGTGCCAGCAGTGCCGGGACGGGGGGAGACTATGGCTACACCTTC. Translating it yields CASSAGTGGDYGYTF.

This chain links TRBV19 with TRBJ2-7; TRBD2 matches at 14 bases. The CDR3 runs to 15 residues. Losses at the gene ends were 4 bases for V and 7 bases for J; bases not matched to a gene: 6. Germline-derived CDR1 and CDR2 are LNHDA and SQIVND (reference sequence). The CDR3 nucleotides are TGTGCCAGTAGTACGGGGACTAGCGGGAGTGGTGAGCAGTACTTC. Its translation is CASSTGTSGSGEQYF.

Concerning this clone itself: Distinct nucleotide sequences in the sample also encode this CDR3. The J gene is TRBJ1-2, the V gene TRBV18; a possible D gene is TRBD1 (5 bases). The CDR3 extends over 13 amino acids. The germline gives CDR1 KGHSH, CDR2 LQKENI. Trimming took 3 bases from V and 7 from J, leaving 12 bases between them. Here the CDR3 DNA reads TGTGCCAGCTCACCGGCCGACAGCCGTGGCTACACCTTC. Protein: CASSPADSRGYTF.

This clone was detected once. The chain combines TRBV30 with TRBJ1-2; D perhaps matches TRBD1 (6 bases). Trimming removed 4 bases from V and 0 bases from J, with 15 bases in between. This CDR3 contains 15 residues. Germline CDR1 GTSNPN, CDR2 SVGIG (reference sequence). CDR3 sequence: CAWTQGRHANYGYTF. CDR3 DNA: TGTGCCTGGACTCAGGGGAGACATGCTAACTATGGCTACACCTTC.

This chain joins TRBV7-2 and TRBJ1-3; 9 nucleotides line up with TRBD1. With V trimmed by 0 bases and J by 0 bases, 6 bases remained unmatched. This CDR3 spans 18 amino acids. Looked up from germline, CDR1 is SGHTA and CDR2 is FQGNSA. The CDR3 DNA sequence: TGTGCCAGCAGCTTAGCGGTCTTGGGACAGGGCTCTGGAAACACCATATATTTT. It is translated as CASSLAVLGQGSGNTIYF. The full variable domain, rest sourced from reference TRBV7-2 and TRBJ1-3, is GAGVSQSPSNKVTEKGKDVELRCDPISGHTALYWYRQSLGQGLEFLIYFQGNSAPDKSGLPSDRFSAERTGGSVSTLTIQRTQQEDSAVYLCASSLAVLGQGSGNTIYFGEGSWLTVV.

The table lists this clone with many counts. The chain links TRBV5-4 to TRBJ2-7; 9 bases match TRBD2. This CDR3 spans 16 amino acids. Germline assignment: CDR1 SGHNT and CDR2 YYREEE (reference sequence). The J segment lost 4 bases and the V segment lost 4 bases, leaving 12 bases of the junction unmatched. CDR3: CASSDSSTSGIYEQYF. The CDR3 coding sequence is TGTGCCAGCAGCGATAGCTCGACTAGCGGTATTTACGAGCAGTACTTC. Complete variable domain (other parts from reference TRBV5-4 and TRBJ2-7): ETGVTQSPTHLIKTRGQQVTLRCSSQSGHNTVSWYQQALGQGPQFIFQYYREEENGRGNFPPRFSGLQFPNYSSELNVNALELDDSALYLCASSDSSTSGIYEQYFGPGTRLTVT.

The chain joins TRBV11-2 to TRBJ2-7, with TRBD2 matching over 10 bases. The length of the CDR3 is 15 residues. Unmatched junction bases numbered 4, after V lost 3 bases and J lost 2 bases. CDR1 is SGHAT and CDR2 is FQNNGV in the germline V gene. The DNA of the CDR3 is TGTGCCAGCAGCTTTGCAAGCGGGGGGGCCTACGAGCAGTACTTC. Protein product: CASSFASGGAYEQYF.

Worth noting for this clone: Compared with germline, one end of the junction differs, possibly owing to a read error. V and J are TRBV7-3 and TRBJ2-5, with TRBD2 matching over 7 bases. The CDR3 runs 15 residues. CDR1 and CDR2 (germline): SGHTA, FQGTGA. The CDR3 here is CASSPGTINQETQYF. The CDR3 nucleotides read TGTGCCAGCAGCCCCGGGACTATCAACCAGGAGACCCAGTACTTC. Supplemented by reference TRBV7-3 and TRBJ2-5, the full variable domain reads GAGVSQTPSNKVTEKGKYVELRCDPISGHTALYWYRQSLGQGPEFLIYFQGTGAADDSGLPNDRFFAVRPEGSVSTLKIQRTERGDSAVYLCASSPGTINQETQYFGPGTRLLVL.

The DNA for the CDR3 is TGTGCCAGTCCTCCAAAACAGGGACAGGGTGGAGGCGAGCAGTACTTC. Translation: CASPPKQGQGGGEQYF. The chain carries TRBV5-8 and TRBJ2-7; 9 bases are a match to TRBD1. The CDR3 loop spans 16 amino acids. With V trimmed by 8 bases and J by 6 bases, 18 bases remained unmatched. CDR1 and CDR2 from the germline V gene are SGHTS and YDEGEE.

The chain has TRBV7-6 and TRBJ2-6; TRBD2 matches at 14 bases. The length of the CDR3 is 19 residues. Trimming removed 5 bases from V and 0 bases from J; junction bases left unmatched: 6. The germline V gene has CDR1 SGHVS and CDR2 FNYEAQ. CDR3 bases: TGTGCCAGCAGCCCTGGGACTAGCGGGGGAGTCTCTGGGGCCAACGTCCTGACTTTC. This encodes CASSPGTSGGVSGANVLTF.

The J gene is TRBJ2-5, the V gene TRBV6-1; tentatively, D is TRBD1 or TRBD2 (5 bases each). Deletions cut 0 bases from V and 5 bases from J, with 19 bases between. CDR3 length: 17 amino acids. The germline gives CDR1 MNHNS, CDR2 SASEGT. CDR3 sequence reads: CASSEAGAGSFLETQYF. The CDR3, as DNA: TGTGCCAGCAGTGAAGCGGGAGCAGGGTCCTTTCTGGAGACCCAGTACTTC.

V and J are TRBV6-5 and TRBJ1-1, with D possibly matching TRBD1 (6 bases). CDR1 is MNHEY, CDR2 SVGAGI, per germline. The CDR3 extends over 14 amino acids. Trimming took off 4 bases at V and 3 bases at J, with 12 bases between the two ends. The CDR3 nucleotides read TGTGCCAGCAGTTCGGGGGGGGCGGACACTGAAGCTTTCTTT. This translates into CASSSGGADTEAFF.

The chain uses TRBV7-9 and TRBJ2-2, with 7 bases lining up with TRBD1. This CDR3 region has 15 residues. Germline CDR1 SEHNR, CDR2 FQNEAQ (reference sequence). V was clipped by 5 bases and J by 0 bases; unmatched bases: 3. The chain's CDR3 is CASSQQGPNTGELFF. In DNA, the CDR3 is TGTGCCAGCAGCCAACAGGGGCCGAACACCGGGGAGCTGTTTTTT. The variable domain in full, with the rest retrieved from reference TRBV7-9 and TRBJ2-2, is DTGVSQNPRHKITKRGQNVTFRCDPISEHNRLYWYRQTLGQGPEFLTYFQNEAQLEKSRLLSDRFSAERPKGSFSTLEIQRTEQGDSAMYLCASSQQGPNTGELFFGEGSRLTVL.

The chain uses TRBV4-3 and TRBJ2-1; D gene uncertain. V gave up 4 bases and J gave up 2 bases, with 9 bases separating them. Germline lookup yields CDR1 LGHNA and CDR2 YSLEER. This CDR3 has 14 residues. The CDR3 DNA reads TGCGCCAGCAGCCTCGCCATCACCTACAATGAGCAGTTCTTC. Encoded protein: CASSLAITYNEQFF.

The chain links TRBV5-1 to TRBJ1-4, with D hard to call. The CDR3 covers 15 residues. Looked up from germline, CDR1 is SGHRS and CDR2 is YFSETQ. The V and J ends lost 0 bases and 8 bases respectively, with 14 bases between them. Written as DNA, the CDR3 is TGCGCCAGCAGCTTGGCCGGGTGGACCTACGAAAAACTGTTTTTT. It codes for CASSLAGWTYEKLFF.

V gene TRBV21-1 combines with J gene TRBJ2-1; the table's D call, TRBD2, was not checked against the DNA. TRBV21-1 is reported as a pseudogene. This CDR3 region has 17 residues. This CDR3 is CASSKAWGRLDDDEQFF. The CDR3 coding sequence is TGTGCCAGCAGCAAAGCCTGGGGCCGACTAGACGACGATGAGCAGTTCTTC.

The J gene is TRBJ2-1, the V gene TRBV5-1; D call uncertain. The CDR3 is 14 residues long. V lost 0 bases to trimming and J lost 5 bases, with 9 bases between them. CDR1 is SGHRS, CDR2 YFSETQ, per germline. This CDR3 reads CASSLVGTDNEQFF. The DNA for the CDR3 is TGCGCCAGCAGCTTGGTCGGAACCGACAATGAGCAGTTCTTC.

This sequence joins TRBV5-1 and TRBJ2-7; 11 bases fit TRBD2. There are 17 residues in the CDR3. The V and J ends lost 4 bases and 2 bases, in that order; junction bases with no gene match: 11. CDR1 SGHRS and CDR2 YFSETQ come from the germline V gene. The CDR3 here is CASSPSSSGGTAYEQYF. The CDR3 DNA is TGCGCCAGCAGCCCCTCATCTAGCGGGGGGACCGCCTACGAGCAGTACTTC.

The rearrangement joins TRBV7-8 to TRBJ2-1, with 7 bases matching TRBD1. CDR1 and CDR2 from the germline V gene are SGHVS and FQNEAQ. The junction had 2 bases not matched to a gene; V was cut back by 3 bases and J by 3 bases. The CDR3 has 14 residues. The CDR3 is CASSFRQGYNEQFF. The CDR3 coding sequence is TGTGCCAGCAGCTTCCGACAGGGCTACAATGAGCAGTTCTTC. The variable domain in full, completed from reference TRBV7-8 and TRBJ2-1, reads GAGVSQSPRYKVAKRGQDVALRCDPISGHVSLFWYQQALGQGPEFLTYFQNEAQLDKSGLPSDRFFAERPEGSVSTLKIQRTQQEDSAVYLCASSFRQGYNEQFFGPGTRLTVL.

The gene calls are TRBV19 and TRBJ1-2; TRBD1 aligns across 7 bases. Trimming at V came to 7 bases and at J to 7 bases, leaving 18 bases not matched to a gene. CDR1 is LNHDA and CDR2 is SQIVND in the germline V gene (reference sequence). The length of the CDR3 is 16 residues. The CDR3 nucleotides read TGTGCCAGTACACGACAGGGAAGTATTATCGGTGGTGGCTACACCTTC. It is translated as CASTRQGSIIGGGYTF. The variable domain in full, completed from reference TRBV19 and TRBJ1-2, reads DGGITQSPKYLFRKEGQNVTLSCEQNLNHDAMYWYRQDPGQGLRLIYYSQIVNDFQKGDIAEGYSVSREKKESFPLTVTSAQKNPTAFYLCASTRQGSIIGGGYTFGSGTRLTVV.

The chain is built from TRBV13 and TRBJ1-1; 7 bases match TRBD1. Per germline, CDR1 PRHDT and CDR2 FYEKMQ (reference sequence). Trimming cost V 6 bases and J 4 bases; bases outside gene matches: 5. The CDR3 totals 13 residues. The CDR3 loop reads CASRPRGGTEAFF. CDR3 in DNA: TGTGCCAGCAGACCCAGGGGGGGCACTGAAGCTTTCTTT.